This entry is about one T cell receptor (beta chain). Read data end 3 residues before the CDR3 end; the end is taken from the germline J gene. This specimen includes other DNA sequences encoding the same CDR3. V dropped 3 bases and J dropped 4; count of bases not matched to a gene: 5. This CDR3 is built from 14 residues. Germline CDR1 reads KGHSH; CDR2 reads LQKENI. The sample originates from a study of T cells in women clearing cervical HPV infection. Across the study: Cases: HPV16-related CIN3 or worse on histology, a couple of invasive cancers.

Cervical HPV DNA detected by MY09/MY11 PCR, typed by dot-blot. This table comes from immunoSEQ multiplex PCR, and its TCRdb copy is limited to in-frame clones, with some not included. This sample lists 40,000 to 60,000 clones; its ten largest clones have 0.98%. The source of this sequence is a woman between 18 and 70 years old with a cervical HPV16 infection that either progressed to CIN3+ or cleared (not recorded which). The chain couples TRBV18 to TRBJ1-2; 7 bases are a match to TRBD1. Source material: blood buffy coat. The CDR3 bases that were read are TGTGCCAGCTCACCCGAGACAGGGAGCTATGGC. Its protein is CASSPETGSYG. The CDR3 as a whole reads CASSPETGSYGYTF.